Below, 18 T cell receptor beta chains from the same sample are listed, as sequenced in a study of blood T cells in healthy people across ages. A second roughly 7 to 12 cycle PCR used barcoded and J-beta primers. TCRdb itself ran the 5' RACE reads through MiXCR, one entry per CDR3 protein. The sample holds approximately 780,000 distinct CDR3 sequences, roughly 24% seen once. These same records also appear under a second study, on T cells of mothers and their children.

The specimen was blood. The receptors stem from a boy between 10 and 17 years old in good health.

V is TRBV28 and J is TRBJ2-2, with 13 positions matching TRBD2. The V gene end was trimmed by 2 bases and the J gene end by 2 bases; junction bases not matched to a gene: 8. CDR1 MDHEN and CDR2 SYDVKM come from the germline V gene. The CDR3 totals 19 residues. CDR3 residues: CASSLPGTSGVRNTGELFF. The CDR3 DNA is TGTGCCAGCAGTTTACCCGGGACTAGCGGGGTTCGAAACACCGGGGAGCTGTTTTTT.

This clonotype was seen repeatedly, ten times or more. The chain employs TRBV4-1 and TRBJ2-4, with D hard to call. The CDR3 is 15 residues long. Germline V lookup: CDR1 MGHRA, CDR2 YSYEKL. V lost 1 base and J 0 bases, leaving 7 bases between the germline ends. CDR3: CASSQGILAKNIQYF. CDR3 nucleotides: TGCGCCAGCAGCCAAGGAATTTTAGCCAAAAACATTCAGTACTTC.

The V and J genes are TRBV9 and TRBJ2-3, with D possibly TRBD2 on 6 matching bases. Germline V gene sequence: CDR1 SGDLS, CDR2 YYNGEE. The CDR3 extends over 14 amino acids. V lost 3 bases and J 5 bases, leaving 13 bases between the germline ends. CDR3: CASSADGGGDTQYF. The DNA for the CDR3 is TGTGCCAGCAGCGCCGACGGGGGTGGAGATACGCAGTATTTT.

The rearrangement links TRBV30 to TRBJ2-5, with 8 bases identical to TRBD1. The DNA end is a closer match to TRBJ2-7, so the J assignment may be wrong. Germline CDR1 and CDR2: GTSNPN and SVGIG (reference sequence). The CDR3 totals 12 residues. The CDR3: CAWSGTGYEQYF. The CDR3 DNA reads TGTGCCTGGAGTGGGACAGGGTACGAGCAGTACTTC.

V usage is TRBV14 and J usage is TRBJ2-1; TRBD2 is a possible D gene (5 bases). V shed 1 base and J shed 2 bases, with 12 bases lying between them. Germline V lookup: CDR1 SGHDN, CDR2 FVKESK. The length of the CDR3 is 16 residues. The CDR3 DNA follows: TGTGCCAGCAGCCAAGCGGCGGACTGGCCCTACAATGAGCAGTTCTTC. This translates into CASSQAADWPYNEQFF. Based on the CDR3 plus reference TRBV14 and TRBJ2-1, the full variable domain is EAGVTQFPSHSVIEKGQTVTLRCDPISGHDNLYWYRRVMGKEIKFLLHFVKESKQDESGMPNNRFLAERTGGTYSTLKVQPAELEDSGVYFCASSQAADWPYNEQFFGPGTRLTVL.

The chain uses TRBV13 and TRBJ2-7; TRBD1 agrees at 7 bases. Trimming took 6 bases from V and 9 from J; bases not matched to a gene: 14. Germline lookup yields CDR1 PRHDT and CDR2 FYEKMQ (reference sequence). This CDR3 comprises 14 residues. CDR3 region: CASRGQTRESVQYF. In DNA, the CDR3 is TGTGCCAGCAGGGGACAGACCCGCGAATCGGTGCAGTACTTC.

This clonotype has at least ten counts. The V call is TRBV20-1, the J call TRBJ2-1, with D perhaps assigned TRBD1 or TRBD2 (6 bases each). CDR1 is DFQATT and CDR2 is SNEGSKA in the germline V gene (reference sequence). V gave up 6 bases and J gave up 0 bases, with 15 bases separating them. This CDR3 region has 15 residues. CDR3 nucleotide sequence: TGCAGTGCCCCCAAAGGGGGGTACTCCTACAATGAGCAGTTCTTC. Its protein product is CSAPKGGYSYNEQFF.

The J gene is TRBJ1-5, the V gene TRBV4-1; 9 nucleotides match TRBD1. Trimming at V came to 0 bases and at J to 5 bases, leaving 5 bases not matched to a gene. Germline values: CDR1 MGHRA, CDR2 YSYEKL. The CDR3 has 16 amino acids. CDR3 nucleotides: TGCGCCAGCAGCCAAGATCCCGGGACAGGGTATCAGCCCCAGCATTTT. It codes for CASSQDPGTGYQPQHF.

Only a few counts were recorded for this clonotype. The V gene is TRBV20-1, the J gene TRBJ2-4, with a tentative D call TRBD1 (5 bases). CDR1 and CDR2 (germline): DFQATT, SNEGSKA (reference sequence). The CDR3 totals 14 residues. V was clipped by 8 bases and J by 1 base, with 15 bases between them. The CDR3 here is CSLSWGRAKNIQYF. The CDR3 DNA reads as TGCAGTCTAAGTTGGGGCCGGGCCAAAAACATTCAGTACTTC.

The rearrangement uses TRBV9 and TRBJ2-3, with D tentatively TRBD1 (5 bases). The CDR3 covers 16 residues. V was clipped by 0 bases and J by 5 bases, with 16 bases between them. Germline-derived CDR1 and CDR2 are SGDLS and YYNGEE. Written as DNA, the CDR3 is TGTGCCAGCAGCGTAGAGACCCAAACAGGAAAAGATACGCAGTATTTT. It translates to CASSVETQTGKDTQYF. Complete variable domain (other parts from reference TRBV9 and TRBJ2-3): DSGVTQTPKHLITATGQRVTLRCSPRSGDLSVYWYQQSLDQGLQFLIQYYNGEERAKGNILERFSAQQFPDLHSELNLSSLELGDSALYFCASSVETQTGKDTQYFGPGTRLTVL.

The chain employs TRBV6-6 and TRBJ2-1, with TRBD2 as a possible D gene (5 bases). This CDR3 region has 14 residues. Trimming shortened V by 6 bases and J by 5 bases, and 14 bases separated the two germline ends. Germline V lookup: CDR1 MNHNY, CDR2 SVGAGI (reference sequence). The CDR3 bases are TGTGCCAGCAGGGACTCGGACTTCCACAATGAGCAGTTCTTC. Translating gives CASRDSDFHNEQFF.

V and J are TRBV27 and TRBJ2-7, with a possible D match to TRBD1 (5 bases). The CDR3 loop spans 15 amino acids. The germline V gene encodes CDR1 MNHEY and CDR2 SMNVEV (reference sequence). Deletions cut 0 bases from V and 3 bases from J, with 12 bases between. CDR3 protein: CASSLSKGYGYEQYF. The DNA of the CDR3 is TGTGCCAGCAGTTTATCGAAGGGGTACGGCTACGAGCAGTACTTC.

The rearrangement uses TRBV7-8 and TRBJ1-5; TRBD1 might be the D (5 bases). CDR3 size: 14 residues. Trimming removed 3 bases at V and 3 bases at J, with 9 bases between. The germline V gene has CDR1 SGHVS and CDR2 FQNEAQ. In DNA form, the CDR3 reads TGTGCCAGCAGCTTTCGGGGGTCCAATCAGCCCCAGCATTTT. Its protein is CASSFRGSNQPQHF.

The chain carries TRBV20-1 and TRBJ2-4, with D possibly being TRBD1 (6 bases). Germline CDR1 and CDR2: DFQATT and SNEGSKA (reference sequence). This CDR3 region has 13 residues. Deletions cut 5 bases from V and 8 bases from J, with 16 bases between. The CDR3 sequence: CSALLTGWDIQYF. The CDR3 DNA follows: TGCAGTGCTTTACTAACAGGGTGGGACATTCAGTACTTC.

The rearrangement uses TRBV12-3 or TRBV12-4 and TRBJ2-5; 15 bases agree with TRBD2. The end of the DNA aligns better with TRBJ2-1, so the J call may be wrong. CDR3 length: 16 amino acids. The CDR3 protein is CASSPGLAGGNNEQFF. Here the CDR3 DNA reads TGTGCCAGCAGTCCGGGACTAGCGGGGGGTAACAATGAGCAGTTCTTC.

In this sample, this clonotype turned up a few times. V is TRBV27 and J is TRBJ1-4, with a possible D match to TRBD1 (5 bases). Trimming stripped 1 base from V and 7 bases from J, with 13 bases between. In germline, CDR1 is MNHEY, CDR2 SMNVEV (reference sequence). The CDR3 is 15 residues long. The CDR3 DNA sequence: TGTGCCAGCAGTTTATTCGATGGGGCTTTTGAAAAACTGTTTTTT. Translation gives CASSLFDGAFEKLFF.

The chain uses TRBV15 and TRBJ1-2; D gene unclear. Trimming cost V 0 bases and J 8 bases, with 16 bases left between them. The germline V gene has CDR1 LNHNV and CDR2 YYDKDF (reference sequence). The CDR3 consists of 15 residues. The CDR3 nucleotides read TGTGCCACCAGCAGAGAGGGCCAAACCTTGCACGGCTACACCTTC. Residues: CATSREGQTLHGYTF.

This CDR3 reads CSARQGYETQYF. DNA of the CDR3: TGCAGTGCTAGGCAAGGTTATGAGACCCAGTACTTC. The V call is TRBV20-1, the J call TRBJ2-7; unclear D gene. The end of the DNA aligns better with TRBJ2-5, so the J call may be wrong. The CDR3 covers 12 residues. Per the germline V gene, CDR1 is DFQATT and CDR2 is SNEGSKA (reference sequence).